This section outlines one TCR beta chain sequence together with its context. Its target is unknown. The PCR was carried out with 60 Vbeta primers and 13 Jbeta primers. The assay was immunoSEQ multiplex PCR, and TCRdb's table has in-frame clones only and misses some. The sample comprises a few hundred thousand clones, roughly 91% of which are singletons, and roughly 1.5% rests with the top ten. V shed 4 bases and J shed 4 bases, with 13 bases lying between them. This CDR3 has 13 residues. Germline V CDR1 and CDR2: SQVTM, ANQGSEA. This record belongs to a study of cytomegalovirus exposure and HLA in healthy donors. General study results and limits: Altogether, 150 to 200 TCR beta chains were recorded as cytomegalovirus-associated.

The TCR originated in a girl aged 2-9 years in good health and CMV-seronegative. The source material was PBMCs. The chain is built from TRBV29-1 and TRBJ1-1; D call uncertain. This CDR3 is CSVVPPGATEAFF. CDR3 DNA sequence: TGCAGCGTTGTTCCCCCTGGAGCCACTGAAGCTTTCTTT.